The entry below gives a single T cell receptor beta chain sequence along with its context. Profiling relied on immunoSEQ multiplex PCR, and the TCRdb table lists in-frame clones only, not all of them. This table has 50,000 to 70,000 clones, around 66% appearing once. Germline CDR1 is SNHLY and CDR2 is FYNNEI. The CDR3 runs 14 residues. Between the trimmed V and J ends, which lost 6 bases and 2 bases, there was a span of 13 bases. Residents of about two dozen US areas, aged about 18 to 89 years, made up the participants. Participants reported their clinical history, and cohort assignment relied on those reports. Exposed participants encountered a COVID-19 case during the 2 weeks preceding study entry. The source of the sample is a study of blood T cell repertoires in COVID-19. Study as a whole: From T cells, B-cell-depleted T cells, or PBMCs came the material, which was cDNA or gDNA.

This chain joins TRBV2 and TRBJ1-2; a possible D gene is TRBD1 (6 bases). What was sequenced was PBMCs or T cells enriched from blood (not recorded which). The source is a woman aged 60-75 years who had been exposed to COVID-19. CDR3 in amino acids: CASRARTANYGYTF. The CDR3 coding sequence is TGTGCCAGCAGGGCCCGGACAGCCAACTATGGCTACACCTTC.